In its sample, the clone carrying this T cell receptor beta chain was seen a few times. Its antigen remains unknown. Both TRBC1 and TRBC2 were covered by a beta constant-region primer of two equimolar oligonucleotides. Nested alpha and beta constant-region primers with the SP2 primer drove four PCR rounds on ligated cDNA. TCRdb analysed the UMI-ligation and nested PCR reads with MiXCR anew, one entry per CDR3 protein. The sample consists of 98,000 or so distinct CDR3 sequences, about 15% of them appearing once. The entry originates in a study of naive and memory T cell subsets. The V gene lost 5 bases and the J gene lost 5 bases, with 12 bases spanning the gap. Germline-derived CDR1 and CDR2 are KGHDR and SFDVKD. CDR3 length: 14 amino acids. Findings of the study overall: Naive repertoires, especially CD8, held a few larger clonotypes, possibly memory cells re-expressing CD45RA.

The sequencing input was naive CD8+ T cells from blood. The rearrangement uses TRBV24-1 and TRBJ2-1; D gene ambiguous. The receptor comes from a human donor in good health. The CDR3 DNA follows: TGTGCCACCAGTGCTCCGTATTCGCACAATGAGCAGTTCTTC. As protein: CATSAPYSHNEQFF.